This entry features one T cell receptor beta chain sequence. As yet, its antigen is unknown. Other nucleotide sequences in the sample specify the same CDR3. This record belongs to a study of cytomegalovirus exposure and HLA in healthy donors. Study results and limitations: A further, later analysis showed that HLA-associated TCR beta chains (compared with equally common others) were more clonally expanded.

This PCR relied on a set of 60 Vbeta primers and 13 Jbeta primers. Measured with immunoSEQ multiplex PCR; TCRdb has only the in-frame clones, and not every one. The profile shows 100,000 to 150,000 clones, about three quarters of them singletons. Unrecorded immune exposure was likely among donors, who were nominally healthy when sampled. CDR1 and CDR2 (germline): SGHNT, YENEEA. The V end was cut by 1 base, the J end by 8 bases, with 14 bases between. The CDR3 has 14 amino acids. Sequencing was performed on PBMCs. The clonotype was recovered from a man aged 55-75 years in good health and CMV-seropositive. The chain combines TRBV11-3 with TRBJ1-1, with a weak D call TRBD1 (6 bases). CDR3 sequence reads: CASSLGTGSTEAFF. CDR3 in DNA: TGTGCCAGCAGCTTAGGAACAGGGTCCACCGAAGCTTTCTTT.